This T cell receptor beta chain was sequenced for a study of blood T cell repertoires in COVID-19. For the study at large: Both acute and convalescent COVID-19 samples were obtained from the United States, Italy and Spain. The analysed material was cDNA or gDNA that came from T cells, B-cell-depleted T cells, or PBMCs.

The CDR3 length is 14 residues. V lost 2 bases, J lost 7 bases, and 7 bases stayed unmatched. Germline V gene lookup returns CDR1 SGDLS and CDR2 YYNGEE. The authors' processing: The assay estimated nucleated cells by amplifying reference gene primers. The assay was immunoSEQ multiplex PCR, and TCRdb's table has in-frame clones only and misses some. D and trimming were read from the DNA, whereas the V and J calls and clone size are those reported in that table. The table has around 150,000 clones, 70% to 85% seen once. The receptor was derived from a woman older than 75 with acute or convalescent COVID-19. The genes are TRBV9 and TRBJ2-7; 9 bases are a match to TRBD2. The sample taken for sequencing was peripheral blood. Here the CDR3 reads CASSVAGGPTEQYF. The CDR3 DNA reads as TGTGCCAGCAGCGTGGCGGGAGGGCCGACGGAGCAGTACTTC.